Sequencing of this T cell receptor (beta chain) was carried out in a study of T cell responses to AZD1222 COVID-19 vaccine. Study background: Analysis merged second doses at about 4 or about 12 weeks. Regarding the study as a whole: The CD4 TCRs associated with vaccination extended across spike and predominated at 160-218 and 743-854. Clonal diversity was possibly underestimated; the donors were predominantly white British and more often female. Baseline seropositives among AZD1222 recipients totaled only six or seven.

Repertoires were generated with immunoSEQ multiplex PCR, while TCRdb's copy carries only in-frame clones and drops some. The sample yields some 120,000 clones, 93% seen once. CDR1 and CDR2 from the germline V gene are MGHRA and YSYEKL. Germline trimming cut 2 bases from V and 10 bases from J; bases unmatched to any gene: 11. The CDR3 totals 16 residues. About this clone itself: Its antigen is unidentified.

Sequenced here: peripheral blood, sampled on day 0 of AZD1222 vaccination. The clonotype originates from an adult in good health. V usage is TRBV4-1 and J usage is TRBJ1-6, with TRBD1 matching over 7 bases. The CDR3 spells CASSQRQGGIGSPLHF. The DNA for the CDR3 is TGCGCCAGCAGCCAACGACAGGGAGGAATCGGGTCACCCCTCCACTTT.